Below are 21 T cell receptor beta chains sequenced from a single sample in a study of blood T cell repertoires in COVID-19. Profiling relied on immunoSEQ multiplex PCR, and the TCRdb table lists in-frame clones only, not all of them. Of approximately 74,000 clones listed, roughly 90% are singletons. Sequenced: peripheral blood. The source of these receptors is an older woman with acute or convalescent COVID-19.

This chain joins TRBV18 and TRBJ1-3; D possibly corresponds to TRBD1 (5 bases). Trimming shortened V by 7 bases and J by 0 bases, and 13 bases separated the two germline ends. The CDR3 has 15 residues. Germline values: CDR1 KGHSH, CDR2 LQKENI. CDR3 nucleotide sequence: TGTGCCAGCTTGGGACTTTTCGGCTCTGGAAACACCATATATTTT. It encodes CASLGLFGSGNTIYF.

The V call is TRBV28, the J call TRBJ2-3; weak D call: TRBD1 (6 bases). Per the germline V gene, CDR1 is MDHEN and CDR2 is SYDVKM. The CDR3 has 15 amino acids. V lost 3 bases and J lost 3, with 13 bases in between. CDR3: CASSLTVTGTDTQYF. The CDR3 DNA follows: TGTGCCAGCAGTTTGACCGTCACAGGGACAGATACGCAGTATTTT.

The rearrangement links TRBV15 to TRBJ1-2, with D possibly being TRBD1 (5 bases). The germline CDR1 and CDR2 sequences are LNHNV and YYDKDF (reference sequence). V shed 0 bases and J shed 6 bases, with 14 bases lying between them. This CDR3 spans 15 amino acids. The CDR3 sequence is CATSRDAGDRDGYTF. The CDR3 DNA reads as TGTGCCACCAGCAGAGATGCGGGGGACCGCGATGGCTACACCTTC.

The V gene is TRBV10-3, the J gene TRBJ1-1, with TRBD1 as a possible D gene (6 bases). V was trimmed by 8 bases and J by 1 base, leaving 14 bases between them. The CDR3 extends over 14 amino acids. Germline lookup yields CDR1 ENHRY and CDR2 SYGVKD. The CDR3 protein is CAIRVRQENTEAFF. The DNA for the CDR3 is TGTGCCATCCGTGTCCGACAGGAGAACACTGAAGCTTTCTTT.

This rearrangement joins TRBV11-3 to TRBJ2-5, with 9 bases fitting TRBD1. The CDR3 has 15 amino acids. CDR1 and CDR2 (germline): SGHNT, YENEEA. V was pared by 1 base and J by 5 bases, with 5 bases of the junction left unmatched. The CDR3 reads CASSLGTGEGETQYF. DNA for the CDR3: TGTGCCAGCAGCTTAGGGACAGGGGAGGGGGAGACCCAGTACTTC.

This chain joins TRBV13 and TRBJ1-2, with D tentatively TRBD1 (5 bases). This CDR3 is 18 amino acids long. V was pared by 6 bases and J by 5 bases, with 28 bases between. From germline, CDR1 is PRHDT and CDR2 FYEKMQ (reference sequence). The DNA of the CDR3 is TGTGCCAGCAGACGGGGGTGGCCCTCCGAGACAACCTTGTATGGCTACACCTTC. Translation: CASRRGWPSETTLYGYTF.

The chain joins TRBV19 to TRBJ1-1; D remains unclear. The V and J ends lost 1 base and 9 bases respectively, with 9 bases between them. CDR1 is LNHDA, CDR2 SQIVND, per germline (reference sequence). CDR3 size: 12 residues. CDR3 bases: TGTGCCAGTAGTATAGTGACGGGAAAAGCTTTCTTT. Its protein product is CASSIVTGKAFF.

V usage is TRBV7-2 and J usage is TRBJ2-1; D ambiguous. The germline CDR1 and CDR2 sequences are SGHTA and FQGNSA. V shed 6 bases and J shed 6 bases, with 12 bases lying between them. This CDR3 spans 13 amino acids. The CDR3 sequence: CASSSLPSNEQFF. CDR3 bases: TGTGCCAGCAGTTCCCTACCTAGCAATGAGCAGTTCTTC.

This rearrangement joins TRBV6-6 to TRBJ1-1, with unresolved D. Germline V lookup: CDR1 MNHNY, CDR2 SVGAGI (reference sequence). V was trimmed by 0 bases and J by 5 bases, leaving 10 bases between them. This CDR3 contains 14 residues. The CDR3 region has the DNA TGTGCCAGCAGTTACTCTGGCCATTGGACTGAAGCTTTCTTT. Amino acids: CASSYSGHWTEAFF.

The V gene is TRBV2, the J gene TRBJ2-2; perhaps TRBD2 as D (5 bases). V lost 3 bases, J lost 3 bases, and 14 bases lay in between. Germline V gene data show CDR1 as SNHLY and CDR2 as FYNNEI. This CDR3 region has 16 residues. The CDR3, as DNA: TGTGCCAGCAGTGAGGGCGGGCTCAAGGACACCGGGGAGCTGTTTTTT. Protein product: CASSEGGLKDTGELFF.

The rearrangement links TRBV10-1 to TRBJ2-1; D gene ambiguous. Germline CDR1 and CDR2: WNHNN and SYGVQD (reference sequence). Trimming removed 5 bases from V and 3 bases from J, with 5 bases in between. CDR3 length: 12 residues. The CDR3 is CASSTDYNEQFF. The CDR3 DNA follows: TGCGCCAGCAGTACTGACTACAATGAGCAGTTCTTC.

The chain employs TRBV5-4 and TRBJ1-6; 7 bases are shared with TRBD1. V shed 4 bases, J shed 1 base, and the junction held 14 bases outside the gene matches. Looked up from germline, CDR1 is SGHNT and CDR2 is YYREEE (reference sequence). The CDR3 sequence is 19 residues long. The CDR3, as DNA: TGTGCCAGCAGCAACAAACAGGGGTTAGGAGAGTCCTATAATTCACCCCTCCACTTT. This gives the protein CASSNKQGLGESYNSPLHF.

V usage is TRBV6-2 or TRBV6-3 and J usage is TRBJ2-7; tentatively, D is TRBD1 (6 bases). The germline CDR1 and CDR2 sequences are MNHEY and SVGEGT. CDR3 size: 10 residues. CDR3 loop: CASSSLPGQV. The CDR3 coding sequence is TGTGCCAGCAGTTCCCTTCCGGGACAAGTC.

V gene TRBV4-2 combines with J gene TRBJ1-3; tentative D call: TRBD1 (5 bases). The CDR3 is 12 residues long. From germline, CDR1 is LGHNA and CDR2 YNFKEQ. Trimming removed 4 bases from V and 7 bases from J, with 8 bases in between. DNA for the CDR3: TGTGCCAGCAGCCTTAACAGGAACACCATATATTTT. Encoded protein: CASSLNRNTIYF.

This chain links TRBV11-2 with TRBJ2-1, with TRBD1 matching over 8 bases. CDR3 length equals 16 residues. The V gene's germline CDR1 is SGHAT and CDR2 FQNNGV. V lost 5 bases and J lost 7; bases outside the gene matches: 13. CDR3 in amino acids: CASSKLTGTGPNEQFF. The CDR3 region has the DNA TGTGCCAGCAGCAAGCTAACCGGGACAGGTCCTAATGAGCAGTTCTTC.

This clone was seen a few times. The rearrangement uses TRBV21-1 and TRBJ1-5; the table's D gene call, TRBD1, was not cross checked with the DNA. TRBV21-1 is shown as a pseudogene. CDR3 length: 15 residues. CDR3 bases: TGTGCCAGCAGCGGTCTGACAGGGCGCAATCAGCCCCAGCATTTT. Protein product: CASSGLTGRNQPQHF.

V and J are TRBV18 and TRBJ2-1; no clear D gene. The germline gives CDR1 KGHSH, CDR2 LQKENI. V lost 0 bases and J lost 8, with 5 bases in between. The CDR3 runs to 12 residues. The CDR3 nucleotides are TGTGCCAGCTCACCACCCGTTTATGAGCAGTTCTTC. Translating it yields CASSPPVYEQFF.

The genes are TRBV20-1 and TRBJ2-7; TRBD1 is a possible D gene (6 bases). V lost 3 bases, J lost 5 bases, and 11 bases lay in between. The CDR3 is 12 amino acids. Germline CDR1 and CDR2: DFQATT and SNEGSKA (reference sequence). The CDR3 DNA sequence: TGCAGTGCTAGTTCAGGGGCTGACGAGCAGTACGTC. Translation: CSASSGADEQYV.

The chain employs TRBV18 and TRBJ2-1; TRBD1 might be the D (5 bases). Between the trimmed V and J ends, which lost 2 bases and 1 base, there was a span of 9 bases. The CDR3 runs to 15 residues. Germline loops: CDR1 KGHSH, CDR2 LQKENI. CDR3 region: CASSPTQVSYNEQFF. The CDR3 DNA reads as TGTGCCAGCTCACCAACACAGGTTTCCTACAATGAGCAGTTCTTC. Full variable domain (outside the CDR3, taken from reference TRBV18 and TRBJ2-1): NAGVMQNPRHLVRRRGQEARLRCSPMKGHSHVYWYRQLPEEGLKFMVYLQKENIIDESGMPKERFSAEFPKEGPSILRIQQVVRGDSAAYFCASSPTQVSYNEQFFGPGTRLTVL.

J is TRBJ1-5 and V is TRBV6-5; maybe TRBD1 (6 bases). V lost 6 bases to trimming and J lost 3 bases, with 12 bases between them. There are 14 residues in the CDR3. Germline values: CDR1 MNHEY, CDR2 SVGAGI. CDR3 DNA: TGTGCCAGCAGCCAAGGGGGTTCCAATCAGCCCCAGCATTTT. Translating gives CASSQGGSNQPQHF.

The chain combines TRBV18 with TRBJ1-3; the D is unclear. The CDR3 sequence is 12 residues long. Trimming removed 3 bases at V and 3 bases at J, with 3 bases between. Germline assignment: CDR1 KGHSH and CDR2 LQKENI. CDR3 coding DNA: TGTGCCAGCTCACCTAGTGGAAACACCATATATTTT. Translated: CASSPSGNTIYF.